The rows below give T cell receptor beta chains drawn from one sample of a study of metastatic and nonmetastatic thyroid tumors. Using MiXCR, TCRdb re-called clones from the PCR reads. The profile shows 20,000 to 30,000 clones, approximately 12% of them singletons. The sequencing sample was made of blood. The origin of the receptors is a female donor with papillary thyroid cancer or a benign thyroid nodule (not recorded which). Some clones in this sample may be carry-over from other donors' samples. Each CDR3 is given with its conserved first and last residue.

TRBV9,TRBJ1-3,CASSPKTSSSGNTIYF
TRBV11-2,TRBJ1-1,CASSTPDGVNTEAFF
TRBV27,TRBJ1-1,CASSPHGGNTEAFF
TRBV3-1,TRBJ2-1,CASSQVQNEQFF
TRBV28,TRBJ2-3,CASSSRIAGGVYTQYF
TRBV5-1,TRBJ2-6,CASSFQGSGANVLTF
TRBV9,TRBJ2-6,CASDVGSGANVLTF
TRBV6-5,TRBJ2-7,CASSGTSGRAYKGSYEQYF
TRBV4-3,TRBJ2-6,CASSQEGGAGANVLTF
TRBV6-1,TRBJ2-1,CASSYIRGTHNEQFF
TRBV6-2/TRBV6-3,TRBJ2-2,CASSVTETGELFF
TRBV6-1,TRBJ1-2,CAGRRIRDRGLGYGYTF
TRBV4-2,TRBJ2-5,CASSQGLAVETQYF
TRBV7-2,TRBJ2-7,CASSLEGLAGHEQYF
TRBV3-1,TRBJ1-2,CASSPSDTFNGYTF
TRBV6-2/TRBV6-3,TRBJ2-7,CASSYSREGYEQYF
TRBV7-9,TRBJ1-1,CASSPPGGGYWRTTEAFF
TRBV5-1,TRBJ2-5,CASSLGDLQGRWETQYF
TRBV28,TRBJ2-5,CASVPRGQGVFETQYF
TRBV13,TRBJ2-3,CASSFLTSGSGADTQYF
TRBV7-9,TRBJ1-3,CASSLFGGRGYSGNTIYF
TRBV7-6,TRBJ1-3,CASSLVSSLGTGNTIYF
TRBV20-1,TRBJ1-5,CSARSDNQPQHF
TRBV13,TRBJ2-3,CASSLNRGMDTQYF
TRBV5-1,TRBJ2-7,CASSHKFSSSYEQYF
TRBV7-2,TRBJ2-7,CASRDGPTYEQYF
TRBV27,TRBJ1-5,CASSLLGAPQPQHF
TRBV28,TRBJ1-2,CASRTLDSGTPNYGYTF
TRBV6-1,TRBJ2-1,CASSRDDGAYNEQFF
TRBV20-1,TRBJ1-4,CSASQQAMGEKLFF
TRBV5-1,TRBJ1-1,CASGLSEGEAFF
TRBV10-3,TRBJ2-7,CAISVDVPGSYGRYF
TRBV6-1,TRBJ2-1,CASKFAVHNEQFF
TRBV20-1,TRBJ2-2,CSVSGSGDDTGELFF
TRBV5-1,TRBJ2-1,CASSLEGAISYNEQFF
TRBV6-5,TRBJ1-2,CASSYLRGGDYGYTF
TRBV28,TRBJ2-7,CASSPEQGRASSYEQYF
TRBV12-3/TRBV12-4,TRBJ2-3,CASSPGLTTDTQYF
TRBV4-1,TRBJ2-5,CASSQESGGGETQYF
TRBV6-1,TRBJ2-2,CASKWGSSEENTGELFF
TRBV27,TRBJ1-1,CASSLGGQGTTEDLF
TRBV7-9,TRBJ2-3,CASSPRGGTSTDTQYF
TRBV7-9,TRBJ2-7,CASILSGAGFYEQYF
TRBV7-2,TRBJ1-4,CASSPRTGGGEKLFF
TRBV20-1,TRBJ1-4,CSAMPERPGKLFF
TRBV6-1,TRBJ2-7,CASTNCDRGEQYF
TRBV7-6,TRBJ2-7,CASSPPSGCAYEQYF
TRBV6-4,TRBJ2-2,CASSDSSTGELFF
TRBV20-1,TRBJ2-7,CSARETGAVPAEQYF
TRBV7-9,TRBJ2-1,CASSLGPGVNEQFF